This T cell receptor beta chain was sequenced in a study of cytomegalovirus exposure and HLA in healthy donors. Study-wide results and limits: An assumption of roughly uniform sequencing depth across donors underlay the presence/absence analyses. Among TCR beta chains, those listed as cytomegalovirus-associated numbered around 160.

V lost 5 bases and J 2 bases, leaving 6 bases between the germline ends. Germline CDR1 MNHEY, CDR2 SMNVEV (reference sequence). This CDR3 is 13 amino acids long. Points on this clone: Its matching antigen is unknown.

Primers: 60 Vbeta forward and 13 Jbeta reverse. Sequenced by immunoSEQ multiplex PCR; TCRdb stores in-frame clones only, minus some. The profile shows over 150,000 clones, 70% to 90% of them singletons. The sequence was collected from a woman aged 25 to 39 in good health and CMV-seronegative. The chain joins TRBV27 to TRBJ2-2; D call uncertain. Sequencing was done on a sample of PBMCs. DNA for the CDR3: TGTGCCAGCAGTCCCTTTAACACCGGGGAGCTGTTTTTT. Protein: CASSPFNTGELFF.